The clone carrying this T cell receptor beta chain was picked up one time. The antigen is unknown. The sample originates from a study of regulatory T cells in long-lasting Graves disease. Overall study findings and caveats: When disease was persistent, TRBV28, TRBJ1-2 and TRBJ2-5 were the favored segments.

This CDR3 is 17 amino acids long. V gave up 2 bases and J gave up 5 bases; unmatched junction bases: 8. Germline CDR1 and CDR2: LGHDT and YNNKEL (reference sequence). In building TCR beta libraries, iRepertoire HTBI primers were used together with Arm-PCR of CDR3 regions. MiXCR, applied by TCRdb to the multiplex PCR reads, yields one record per CDR3 protein. The data show hundreds of thousands of distinct CDR3 sequences, approximately 15% seen once. As for time point: newly diagnosed GD, antithyroid drugs for less than 3 months. RNA isolated from PBMCs was used to make the TCR library. The data were also submitted as part of a second study, on T cells in Graves' hyperthyroidism and ophthalmopathy.

The material was peripheral blood mononuclear cells (PBMCs), obtained at new diagnosis, from a patient treated with antithyroid drugs. V and J are TRBV3-1 and TRBJ2-1; TRBD2 matches 11 bases. This sequence was found in a man aged 40-50 years with Graves disease. DNA for the CDR3: TGTGCCAGCAGCCAAACCCCTACTAGCGGGGGAGACAATGAGCAGTTCTTC. Encoded protein: CASSQTPTSGGDNEQFF.